These 9 T cell receptor beta chains originate from one sample sequenced in a study of a mutant IDH1 vaccine in newly diagnosed glioma. Time point defined: week 11, during vaccination. The vaccine gave 300 ug of a 20-mer mutant IDH1 peptide subcutaneously per dose. Their recognized antigens are unknown. Some clones are missing from TCRdb's copy, which holds only in-frame ones; the method was immunoSEQ multiplex PCR. The data hold fewer than 70,000 clones, with 89% observed a single time. Sequenced material: PBMCs, taken from a glioma patient whose treatment included an IDH1 peptide vaccine. The receptor source for this set is a middle-aged man with glioma.

V is TRBV28 and J is TRBJ2-2; 14 bases line up with TRBD2. Germline loops: CDR1 MDHEN, CDR2 SYDVKM. V lost 6 bases and J lost 6; bases outside the gene matches: 9. This CDR3 comprises 17 residues. In DNA form, the CDR3 reads TGTGCCAGCAGAATCGCCTCGGGACTAGCGGGAGCCGGGGAGCTGTTTTTT. As protein: CASRIASGLAGAGELFF.

The chain employs TRBV28 and TRBJ2-2; D remains ambiguous. The germline CDR1 and CDR2 sequences are MDHEN and SYDVKM. V shed 2 bases and J shed 0 bases, with 4 bases lying between them. The CDR3 covers 14 residues. This chain's CDR3 is CASSLHTNTGELFF. The CDR3 DNA is TGTGCCAGCAGTTTACACACGAACACCGGGGAGCTGTTTTTT.

V is TRBV10-3 and J is TRBJ2-7; D unresolved. This CDR3 spans 11 amino acids. Per germline, CDR1 ENHRY and CDR2 SYGVKD. Trimming stripped 6 bases from V and 6 bases from J, with 9 bases between. CDR3 amino acids: CAIRDGPEQYF. For the CDR3, the DNA is TGTGCCATCAGGGACGGCCCCGAGCAGTACTTC.

This chain connects TRBV4-1 to TRBJ2-3; D is uncertain. V lost 4 bases, J lost 0 bases, and 17 bases lay in between. CDR3 size: 17 residues. The germline V gene has CDR1 MGHRA and CDR2 YSYEKL. The CDR3 nucleotides read TGCGCCAGCAGCCGAAGGGCGGACGACTCTAGCACAGATACGCAGTATTTT. Its protein product is CASSRRADDSSTDTQYF.

The chain couples TRBV4-2 to TRBJ2-1; D is uncertain. The CDR3 runs to 16 residues. With 0 bases removed from V and 2 bases from J, the gap between germline ends came to 11 bases. CDR1 LGHNA and CDR2 YNFKEQ come from the germline V gene. This chain's CDR3 is CASSQERISPYNEQFF. The CDR3 nucleotides are TGTGCCAGCAGCCAAGAAAGGATTTCTCCCTACAATGAGCAGTTCTTC.

The rearrangement links TRBV28 to TRBJ1-6, with D tentatively TRBD1 (5 bases). The CDR3 contains 16 residues. Trimming pared 7 bases from V and 2 bases from J, leaving 15 bases between. Looked up from germline, CDR1 is MDHEN and CDR2 is SYDVKM. CDR3 bases: TGTGCCAGCACTGGGGGAGGGGAAGCCTATAATTCACCCCTCCACTTT. It specifies CASTGGGEAYNSPLHF.

This clone was seen a single time. This sequence joins TRBV27 and TRBJ2-2; D not resolved. Germline-derived CDR1 and CDR2 are MNHEY and SMNVEV (reference sequence). With 6 bases removed from V and 0 bases from J, the gap between germline ends came to 5 bases. The CDR3 covers 13 residues. The CDR3 bases are TGTGCCAGCAGGGTTACGAACACCGGGGAGCTGTTTTTT. This sequence encodes CASRVTNTGELFF.

The chain uses TRBV19 and TRBJ2-2; no firm D call. The CDR3 length is 15 residues. Trimming shortened V by 2 bases and J by 1 base, and 8 bases separated the two germline ends. Germline V gene sequence: CDR1 LNHDA, CDR2 SQIVND (reference sequence). The CDR3 sequence: CASSIRFGNTGELFF. In DNA form, the CDR3 reads TGTGCCAGTAGTATAAGATTCGGGAACACCGGGGAGCTGTTTTTT. The whole variable domain, remainder taken from reference TRBV19 and TRBJ2-2, is DGGITQSPKYLFRKEGQNVTLSCEQNLNHDAMYWYRQDPGQGLRLIYYSQIVNDFQKGDIAEGYSVSREKKESFPLTVTSAQKNPTAFYLCASSIRFGNTGELFFGEGSRLTVL.

In its sample, this clone was seen once. The V gene is TRBV30, the J gene TRBJ2-5; TRBD1 might be the D (7 bases). The V end lost 0 bases, the J end lost 5 bases, and 13 bases lay between the germline ends. Per germline, CDR1 GTSNPN and CDR2 SVGIG (reference sequence). CDR3 size: 14 residues. The CDR3 region has the DNA TGTGCCTGGAGTGTAGGAGGGGGCAGGGAGACCCAGTACTTC. This encodes CAWSVGGGRETQYF.